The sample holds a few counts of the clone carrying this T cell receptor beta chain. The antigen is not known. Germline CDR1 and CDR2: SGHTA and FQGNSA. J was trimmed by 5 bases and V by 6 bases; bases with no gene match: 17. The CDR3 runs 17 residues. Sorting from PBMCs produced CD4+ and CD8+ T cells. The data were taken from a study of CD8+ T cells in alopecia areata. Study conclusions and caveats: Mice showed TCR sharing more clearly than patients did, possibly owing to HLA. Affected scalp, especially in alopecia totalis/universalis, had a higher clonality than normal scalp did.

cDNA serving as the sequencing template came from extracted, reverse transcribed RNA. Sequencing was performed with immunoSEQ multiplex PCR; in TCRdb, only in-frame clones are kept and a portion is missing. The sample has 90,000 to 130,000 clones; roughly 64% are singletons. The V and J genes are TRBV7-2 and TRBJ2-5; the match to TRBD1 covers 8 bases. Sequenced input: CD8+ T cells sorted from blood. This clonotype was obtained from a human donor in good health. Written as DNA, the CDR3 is TGTGCCAGCAGTCGGGAATACGGGGACAGGCGTCGGGAGACCCAGTACTTC. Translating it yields CASSREYGDRRRETQYF. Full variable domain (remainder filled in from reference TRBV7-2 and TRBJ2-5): GAGVSQSPSNKVTEKGKDVELRCDPISGHTALYWYRQSLGQGLEFLIYFQGNSAPDKSGLPSDRFSAERTGGSVSTLTIQRTQQEDSAVYLCASSREYGDRRRETQYFGPGTRLLVL.